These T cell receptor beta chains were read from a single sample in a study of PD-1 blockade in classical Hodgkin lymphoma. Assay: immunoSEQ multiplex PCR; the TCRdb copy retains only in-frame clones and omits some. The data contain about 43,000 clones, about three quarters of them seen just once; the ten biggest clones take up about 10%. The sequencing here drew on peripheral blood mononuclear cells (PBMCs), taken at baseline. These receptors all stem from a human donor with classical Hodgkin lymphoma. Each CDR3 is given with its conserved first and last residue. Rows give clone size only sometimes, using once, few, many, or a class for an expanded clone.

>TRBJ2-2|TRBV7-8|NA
CASSPRGLENTGELFF
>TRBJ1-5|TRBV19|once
CASRGTGYWIGNQPQHF
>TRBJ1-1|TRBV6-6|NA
CASSTPGTVNTEAFF
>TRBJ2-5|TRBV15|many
CATSNLAGETQYF
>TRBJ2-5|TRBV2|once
CASSEVTGRAGDF
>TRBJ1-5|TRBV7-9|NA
CASSLSDGQPQHF
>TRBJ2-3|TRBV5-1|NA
CASSSVEGTDTQYF
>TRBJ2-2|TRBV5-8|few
CASSLGQDEVSNTGELFF
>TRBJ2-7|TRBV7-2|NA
CASRLQEGLSYEQYF
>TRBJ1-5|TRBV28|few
CASSPPEGLDQPQHF
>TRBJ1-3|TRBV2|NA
CASSRDSGNTIYF
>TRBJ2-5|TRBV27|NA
CASSSSGGEQETQYF
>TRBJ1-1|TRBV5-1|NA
CASSSKGQGATEAFF
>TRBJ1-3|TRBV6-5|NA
CASSLGEFSGNTIYF
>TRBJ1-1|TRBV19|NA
CASTIGGANTEAFF
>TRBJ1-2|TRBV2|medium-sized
CASSEGIMDGYTF
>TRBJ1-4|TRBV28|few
CASSFWAEEKLFF
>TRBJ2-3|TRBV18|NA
CASSLFGQEVDTQYF
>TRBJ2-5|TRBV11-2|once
CASSVGRGQETQYF
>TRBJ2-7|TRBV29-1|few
CSALGATYEQYF
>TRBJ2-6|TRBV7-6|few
CASSLVGSRVSGANVLTF
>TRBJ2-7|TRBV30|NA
CAWSEGVSYEQYF